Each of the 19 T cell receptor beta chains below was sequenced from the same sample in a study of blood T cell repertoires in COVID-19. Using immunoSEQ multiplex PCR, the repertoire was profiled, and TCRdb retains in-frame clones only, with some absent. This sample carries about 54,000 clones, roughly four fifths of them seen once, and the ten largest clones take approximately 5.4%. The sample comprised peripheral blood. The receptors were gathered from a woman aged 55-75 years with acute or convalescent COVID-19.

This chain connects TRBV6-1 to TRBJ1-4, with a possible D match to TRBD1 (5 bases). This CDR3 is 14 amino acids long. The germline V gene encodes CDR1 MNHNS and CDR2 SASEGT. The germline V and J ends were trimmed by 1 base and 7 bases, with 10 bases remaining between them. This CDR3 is CASSEGQGSEKLFF. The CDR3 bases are TGTGCCAGCAGTGAAGGTCAGGGAAGTGAAAAACTGTTTTTT.

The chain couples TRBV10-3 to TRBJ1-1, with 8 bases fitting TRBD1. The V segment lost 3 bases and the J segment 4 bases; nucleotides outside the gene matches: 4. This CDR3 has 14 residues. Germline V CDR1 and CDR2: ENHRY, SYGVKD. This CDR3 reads CAISEGQGTTEAFF. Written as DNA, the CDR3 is TGTGCCATCAGTGAAGGACAGGGAACCACTGAAGCTTTCTTT.

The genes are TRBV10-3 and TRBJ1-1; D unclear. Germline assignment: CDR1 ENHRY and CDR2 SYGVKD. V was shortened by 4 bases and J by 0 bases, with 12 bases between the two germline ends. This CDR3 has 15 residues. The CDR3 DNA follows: TGTGCCATCAGTGGAGGTGGATCTATGAACACTGAAGCTTTCTTT. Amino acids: CAISGGGSMNTEAFF.

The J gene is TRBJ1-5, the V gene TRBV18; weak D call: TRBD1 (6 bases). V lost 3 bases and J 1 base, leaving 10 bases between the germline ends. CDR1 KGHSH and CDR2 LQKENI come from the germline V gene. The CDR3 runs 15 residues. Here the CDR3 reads CASSPSRGSNQPQHF. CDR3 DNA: TGTGCCAGCTCACCTTCGAGGGGGAGCAATCAGCCCCAGCATTTT.

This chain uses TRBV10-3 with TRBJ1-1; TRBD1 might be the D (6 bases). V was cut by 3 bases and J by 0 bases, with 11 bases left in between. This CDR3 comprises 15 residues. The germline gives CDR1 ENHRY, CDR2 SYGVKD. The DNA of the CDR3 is TGTGCCATCAGTGATCCAGGGGAGATGAACACTGAAGCTTTCTTT. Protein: CAISDPGEMNTEAFF.

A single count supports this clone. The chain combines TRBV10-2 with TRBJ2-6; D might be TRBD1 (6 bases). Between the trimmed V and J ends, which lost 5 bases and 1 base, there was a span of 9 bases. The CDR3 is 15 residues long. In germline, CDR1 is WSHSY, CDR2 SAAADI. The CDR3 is CASSLQGSGANVLTF. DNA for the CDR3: TGCGCCAGCAGTTTACAGGGTTCTGGGGCCAACGTCCTGACTTTC.

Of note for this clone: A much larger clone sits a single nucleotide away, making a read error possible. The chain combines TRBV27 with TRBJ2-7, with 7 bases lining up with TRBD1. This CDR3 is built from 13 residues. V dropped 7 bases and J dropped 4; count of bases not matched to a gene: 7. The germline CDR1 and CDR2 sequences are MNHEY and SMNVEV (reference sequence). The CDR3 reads CASNTDRWYEQYF. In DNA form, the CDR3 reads TGTGCCAGCAATACGGACAGGTGGTACGAGCAGTACTTC.

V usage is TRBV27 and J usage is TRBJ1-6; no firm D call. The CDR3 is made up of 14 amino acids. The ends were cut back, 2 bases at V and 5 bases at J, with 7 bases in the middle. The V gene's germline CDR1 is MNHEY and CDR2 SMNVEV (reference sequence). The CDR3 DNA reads TGTGCCAGCAGTTTAACGGTGAATAATTCACCCCTCCACTTT. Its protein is CASSLTVNNSPLHF.

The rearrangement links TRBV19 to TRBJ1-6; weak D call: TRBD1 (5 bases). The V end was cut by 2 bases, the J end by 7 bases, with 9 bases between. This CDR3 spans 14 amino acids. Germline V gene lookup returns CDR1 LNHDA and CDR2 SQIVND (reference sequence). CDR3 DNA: TGTGCCAGTAGTATACAGGGAGGGAATTCACCCCTCCACTTT. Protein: CASSIQGGNSPLHF.

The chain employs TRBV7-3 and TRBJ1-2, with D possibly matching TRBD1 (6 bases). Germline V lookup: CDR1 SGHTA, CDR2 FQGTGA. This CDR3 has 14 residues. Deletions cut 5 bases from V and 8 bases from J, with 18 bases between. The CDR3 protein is CASSPSGQSRGYTF. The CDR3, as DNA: TGTGCCAGCAGCCCCTCCGGACAGTCGCGGGGCTACACCTTC.

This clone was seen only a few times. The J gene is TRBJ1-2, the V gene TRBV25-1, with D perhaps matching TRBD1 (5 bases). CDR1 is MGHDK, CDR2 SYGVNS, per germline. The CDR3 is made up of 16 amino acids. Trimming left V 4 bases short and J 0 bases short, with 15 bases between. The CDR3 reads CASSGEGRSSNYGYTF. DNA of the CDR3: TGTGCCAGCAGTGGGGAGGGACGATCCTCTAACTATGGCTACACCTTC.

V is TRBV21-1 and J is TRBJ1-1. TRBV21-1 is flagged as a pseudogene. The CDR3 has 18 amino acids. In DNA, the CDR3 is TGTGCCAGCAGCAAGGACCCTTGGGGGAGGGGAGTGAACACTGAAGCTTTCTTT. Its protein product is CASSKDPWGRGVNTEAFF.

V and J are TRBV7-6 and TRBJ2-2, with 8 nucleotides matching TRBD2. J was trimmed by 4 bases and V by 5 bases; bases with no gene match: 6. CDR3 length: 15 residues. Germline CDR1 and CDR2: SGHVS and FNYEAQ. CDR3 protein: CASSRGGVGTGELFF. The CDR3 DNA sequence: TGTGCCAGCAGCCGGGGGGGTGTCGGCACCGGGGAGCTGTTTTTT. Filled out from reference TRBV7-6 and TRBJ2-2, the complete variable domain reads GAGVSQSPRYKVTKRGQDVALRCDPISGHVSLYWYRQALGQGPEFLTYFNYEAQQDKSGLPNDRFSAERPEGSISTLTIQRTEQRDSAMYRCASSRGGVGTGELFFGEGSRLTVL.

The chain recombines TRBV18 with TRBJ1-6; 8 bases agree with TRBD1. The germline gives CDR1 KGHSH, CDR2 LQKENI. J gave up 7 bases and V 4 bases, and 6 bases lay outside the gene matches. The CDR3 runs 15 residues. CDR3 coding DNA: TGTGCCAGCTCACTCGACAGGGGCGCCAATTCACCCCTCCACTTT. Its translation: CASSLDRGANSPLHF.

The CDR3 DNA sequence: TGTGCCAGCAGTTCTCCGGGGGGTCCGAACACCGGGGAGCTGTTTTTT. Its protein product is CASSSPGGPNTGELFF. This chain uses TRBV6-5 with TRBJ2-2; TRBD2 aligns across 7 bases. Trimming removed 4 bases from V and 0 bases from J; junction bases left unmatched: 5. Germline V gene data show CDR1 as MNHEY and CDR2 as SVGAGI. This CDR3 is built from 16 residues.

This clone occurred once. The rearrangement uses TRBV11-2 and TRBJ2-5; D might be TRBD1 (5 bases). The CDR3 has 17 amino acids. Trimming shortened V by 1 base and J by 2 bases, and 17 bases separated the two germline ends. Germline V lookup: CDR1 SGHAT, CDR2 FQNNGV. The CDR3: CASSLVGRAVPQETQYF. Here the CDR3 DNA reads TGTGCCAGCAGCTTAGTAGGCAGGGCTGTACCTCAAGAGACCCAGTACTTC.

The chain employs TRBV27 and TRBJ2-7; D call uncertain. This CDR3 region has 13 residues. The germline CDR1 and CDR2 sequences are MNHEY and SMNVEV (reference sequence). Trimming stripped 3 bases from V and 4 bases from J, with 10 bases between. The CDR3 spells CASSLRPMYEQYF. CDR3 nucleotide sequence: TGTGCCAGCAGTTTGCGTCCGATGTACGAGCAGTACTTC.

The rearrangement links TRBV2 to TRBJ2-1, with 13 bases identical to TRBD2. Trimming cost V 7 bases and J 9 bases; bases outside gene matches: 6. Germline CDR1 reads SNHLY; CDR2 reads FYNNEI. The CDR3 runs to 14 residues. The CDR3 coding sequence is TGTGCCAGCATCACGGGACTAGCGGGACTTGAGCAGTTCTTC. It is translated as CASITGLAGLEQFF.

CDR3 loop: CATSTSSGNTIYF. In nucleotides, the CDR3 is TGTGCCACCAGCACCAGCTCTGGAAACACCATATATTTT. The V gene is TRBV15, the J gene TRBJ1-3, with D unresolved. The germline gives CDR1 LNHNV, CDR2 YYDKDF (reference sequence). V lost 4 bases and J 0 bases, leaving 4 bases between the germline ends. The CDR3 length is 13 residues.